A selection of T cell receptor beta chains follows, all from one sample in a study of PD-1 blockade in classical Hodgkin lymphoma. Using immunoSEQ multiplex PCR, the repertoire was profiled, and TCRdb retains in-frame clones only, with some absent. The profile shows some 32,000 clones, around four fifths of them singletons. Sequences were derived from peripheral blood mononuclear cells (PBMCs), sampled at baseline. The receptor source for this set is a human donor with classical Hodgkin lymphoma. Each CDR3 is given with its conserved first and last residue. A D gene is named only where the DNA matches it firmly. Clone size is not always given. Where it is, it says once, few, many or a class for expanded clones.

TRBJ2-5 NA TRBV30 NA TGTGCCTGGAGCAATGGCCAAGAGACCCAGTACTTC CAWSNGQETQYF
TRBJ1-3 NA TRBV6-6 NA TGTGCCAGCAGCTATGGGGGATCGACTGGAAACACCATATATTTT CASSYGGSTGNTIYF
TRBJ1-2 NA TRBV27 NA TGTGCCAGCAGCCTCGGGGGTAGGGGCTATGGCTACACCTTC CASSLGGRGYGYTF
TRBJ2-7 NA TRBV15 NA TGTGCCACCAGCCAGGGGGGGACTGAAGCCTACGAGCAGTACTTC CATSQGGTEAYEQYF
TRBJ2-1 NA TRBV2 NA TGTGCCAGCAGTGAGACATTCAGCTCCTACAATGAGCAGTTCTTC CASSETFSSYNEQFF
TRBJ1-1 NA TRBV9 NA TGTGCCAGCAGCGTAGGGGGAATGAACACTGAAGCTTTCTTT CASSVGGMNTEAFF
TRBJ1-1 NA TRBV18 NA TGTGCCAGCTCACCAGGGGTTGGCACTGAAGCTTTCTTT CASSPGVGTEAFF
TRBJ2-7 NA TRBV28 NA TGTGCCAGCAGGGTCGGTAGCTCCTACGAGCAGTACTTC CASRVGSSYEQYF
TRBJ1-1 TRBD1 TRBV2 NA TGTGCCAGCAGTGAAAGGGGGCTGGCTGAAGCTTTCTTT CASSERGLAEAFF
TRBJ2-7 NA TRBV19 NA TGTGCCAGTAGTATAAGCACAGGACAGCAGTACTTC CASSISTGQQYF
TRBJ2-7 TRBD1 TRBV27 NA TGTGCCAGCAGTCCCCGACAGGGGACGTACGAGCAGTACTTC CASSPRQGTYEQYF
TRBJ2-7 NA TRBV5-1 NA TGCGCCAGCAGCTTGGAGGCGGGGGCAAACTACGAGCAGTACTTC CASSLEAGANYEQYF
TRBJ1-1 TRBD1 TRBV5-5 NA TGTGCCAGCAGCTTGGTATGGACAGGGGTTGATAGCACTGAAGCTTTCTTT CASSLVWTGVDSTEAFF
TRBJ2-5 NA TRBV7-7 NA TGTGCCAGCAGCTTAGGGGGTAACGGGGTCAGAGAGACCCAGTACTTC CASSLGGNGVRETQYF
TRBJ2-1 NA TRBV6-5 NA TGTGCCAGCAGTGACGGGTACAATGAGCAGTTCTTC CASSDGYNEQFF
TRBJ2-5 NA TRBV7-3 NA TGTGCCAGCAGCCCCCGTGGGGGGAACCAAGAGACCCAGTACTTC CASSPRGGNQETQYF
TRBJ2-7 TRBD1 TRBV7-2 NA TGTGCCAGCTCTCCGGACAGGGGTCGTCACGAGCAGTACTTC CASSPDRGRHEQYF
TRBJ2-1 TRBD1 TRBV7-2 NA TGTGCCAGCAGCACACGATCGACAGGGGGTGGCCACAATGAGCAGTTCTTC CASSTRSTGGGHNEQFF
TRBJ1-1 NA TRBV5-1 NA TGCGCCAGCAGACCCGACAGACAGAACACTGAAGCTTTCTTT CASRPDRQNTEAFF
TRBJ2-7 TRBD1 TRBV19 NA TGTGCCAGTAGTATAACGACAGGGGGCGGGTACGAGCAGTACTTC CASSITTGGGYEQYF
TRBJ2-2 TRBD2 TRBV7-3 NA TGTGCCAGCAGCGTGATAGCGGGGGGAATAACCGGGGAGCTGTTTTTT CASSVIAGGITGELFF
TRBJ2-7 NA TRBV7-2 NA TGTGCCAGCAGCTTAGGTGAGACAGGTGGCTACGAGCAGTACTTC CASSLGETGGYEQYF
TRBJ1-2 NA TRBV29-1 NA TGCAGCGTCGAAGGGGTACCCTATGGCTACACCTTC CSVEGVPYGYTF
TRBJ1-2 NA TRBV30 NA TGTGCCTGGAACGACGGATCCCCCGCAGGCTACACCTTC CAWNDGSPAGYTF
TRBJ2-3 NA TRBV6-5 few TGTGCCAGCAGTTCTCTCCAGGGCTCCACAGATACGCAGTATTTT CASSSLQGSTDTQYF
TRBJ1-1 NA TRBV11-1 medium-sized TGTGCCAGCAGCTTAGCGCAGGGTATCACTGAAGCTTTCTTT CASSLAQGITEAFF
TRBJ1-1 TRBD1 TRBV7-3 once TGTGCCAGCAGGCTAGACAGGGGGGCTGAAGCTTTCTTT CASRLDRGAEAFF
TRBJ2-7 NA TRBV4-3 NA TGCGCCAGCAGCCAAGATGTCGACCGCTCCTACGAGCAGTACTTC CASSQDVDRSYEQYF
TRBJ2-1 TRBD1 TRBV28 few TGTGCCAGCAACCACAGGGGAACCAATGAGCAGTTCTTC CASNHRGTNEQFF
TRBJ2-7 NA TRBV30 once TGTGCCTGGAGGGTTCCAGGGGCCCACGAGCAGTACTTC CAWRVPGAHEQYF